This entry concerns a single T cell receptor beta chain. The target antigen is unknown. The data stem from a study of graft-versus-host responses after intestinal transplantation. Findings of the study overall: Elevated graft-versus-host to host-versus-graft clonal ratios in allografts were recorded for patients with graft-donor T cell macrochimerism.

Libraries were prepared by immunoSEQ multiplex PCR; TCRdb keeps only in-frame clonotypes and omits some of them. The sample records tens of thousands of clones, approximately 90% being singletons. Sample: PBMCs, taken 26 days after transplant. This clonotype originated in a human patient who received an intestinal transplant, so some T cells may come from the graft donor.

The DNA of the CDR3 is TGTGCCAGCAGCTCCCTGGGGGGGCTTGATCAGCCCCAGCATTTT. This translates into CASSSLGGLDQPQHF. V usage is TRBV7-2 and J usage is TRBJ1-5; tentative D call: TRBD1 (6 bases). The V gene's germline CDR1 is SGHTA and CDR2 FQGNSA. The CDR3 consists of 15 residues. With 4 bases removed from V and 5 bases from J, the gap between germline ends came to 15 bases.